Below, 30 T cell receptor beta chains from the same sample are listed, as sequenced in a study of tumor-infiltrating lymphocytes in oesophageal squamous cell carcinoma. TCRdb reanalysed the PCR reads using MiXCR and keeps one entry per CDR3 protein. This table has over 10,000 distinct CDR3 sequences, roughly three fifths appearing once. Sequencing was performed on esophageal tumor tissue. The receptor set was obtained from a female donor with esophageal squamous cell carcinoma.

This clonotype was detected ten times or more. This CDR3 reads CASSKDVGDSPLHF. In nucleotides, the CDR3 is TGCGCCAGCAGCAAGGACGTCGGGGATTCACCCCTCCACTTT. V and J are TRBV5-1 and TRBJ1-6; D gene unclear. The germline CDR1 and CDR2 sequences are SGHRS and YFSETQ. V lost 4 bases and J lost 8, with 13 bases in between. The CDR3 totals 14 residues.

The chain recombines TRBV7-2 with TRBJ2-5, with 9 nucleotides matching TRBD1. The DNA end lines up better with TRBJ2-7; the J call may be wrong. The germline gives CDR1 SGHTA, CDR2 FQGNSA. This CDR3 has 13 amino acids. CDR3 protein: CASRRDRDYEQYF. The DNA for the CDR3 is TGTGCCAGCAGAAGGGACAGGGACTACGAGCAGTACTTC.

This clonotype has a count of ten or more. This rearrangement joins TRBV10-3 to TRBJ2-7, with TRBD2 matching over 7 bases. The V gene's germline CDR1 is ENHRY and CDR2 SYGVKD. Unmatched junction bases numbered 10, after V lost 4 bases and J lost 4 bases. The CDR3 consists of 15 residues. The CDR3 nucleotides are TGTGCCATCAGTGCAATCCGGGAGGAGGGATACGAGCAGTACTTC. This encodes CAISAIREEGYEQYF.

The J gene is TRBJ2-5, the V gene TRBV2; TRBD2 agrees at 7 bases. V gave up 6 bases and J gave up 11 bases; unmatched junction bases: 18. The germline gives CDR1 SNHLY, CDR2 FYNNEI. This CDR3 contains 15 residues. The CDR3 DNA reads as TGTGCCAGCAGGGAGCGGGATGAATCCTACAATGAGCAGTACTTC. As protein: CASRERDESYNEQYF.

About this clonotype itself: The CDR3 ends on some other residue instead of the conserved phenylalanine or tryptophan, so this is likely a read error. The limits of the CDR3 on the DNA are not certain, so only TCRdb's listed CDR3 is given. The chain uses TRBV27 and TRBJ2-5; no check of the table's D call, TRBD1, against the DNA was made. Germline V gene lookup returns CDR1 MNHEY and CDR2 SMNVEV (reference sequence). Including both end residues, the CDR3 is 18 amino acids long. CDR3 in amino acids: CASSRQGRLAKNIQYFGA.

The CDR3 nucleotides are TGTGCCAGCAGCACTCAGACTAGCGCAGATACGCAGTATTTT. Translation gives CASSTQTSADTQYF. This chain connects TRBV7-2 to TRBJ2-3, with 8 bases that match TRBD2. Germline V gives CDR1 SGHTA, CDR2 FQGNSA. V was pared by 5 bases and J by 4 bases, with 5 bases of the junction left unmatched. The CDR3 runs to 14 residues.

This chain links TRBV7-3 with TRBJ2-1; D not certain. This CDR3 is built from 13 residues. From germline, CDR1 is SGHTA and CDR2 FQGTGA. Trimming stripped 2 bases from V and 12 bases from J, with 14 bases between. In DNA form, the CDR3 reads TGTGCCAGCAGCTTAGGAGATAGTTTAGGGCAGTTCTTC. This codes for CASSLGDSLGQFF.

This clonotype was counted only a few times. V and J are TRBV24-1 and TRBJ2-1; 7 nucleotides match TRBD1. Germline CDR1 and CDR2: KGHDR and SFDVKD. Trimming cost V 3 bases and J 2 bases; bases outside gene matches: 0. The CDR3 runs 14 residues. CDR3 DNA: TGTGCCACCAGTGATGGGACAGCCTACAATGAGCAGTTCTTC. This gives the protein CATSDGTAYNEQFF.

The chain is built from TRBV7-2 and TRBJ2-3; a possible D gene is TRBD2 (6 bases). The end of the DNA fits TRBJ2-5 better, so the J call may be wrong. The CDR3 has 14 amino acids. The germline V gene has CDR1 SGHTA and CDR2 FQGNSA. The DNA of the CDR3 is TGTGCCAGCAGCCCCCCCCTAGCGCGGGAGACCCAGTACTTC. Translated, it gives CASSPPLARETQYF.

This clonotype was picked up one time. This chain links TRBV28 with TRBJ1-3; D not resolved. V was trimmed by 2 bases and J by 3 bases, leaving 11 bases between them. CDR3 length: 15 amino acids. The germline V gene has CDR1 MDHEN and CDR2 SYDVKM. The CDR3 region is CASSLTSGIGNTIYF. The DNA of the CDR3 is TGTGCCAGCAGTTTAACCTCAGGAATTGGAAACACCATATATTTT. Variable domain in full (rest from reference TRBV28 and TRBJ1-3): DVKVTQSSRYLVKRTGEKVFLECVQDMDHENMFWYRQDPGLGLRLIYFSYDVKMKEKGDIPEGYSVSREKKERFSLILESASTNQTSMYLCASSLTSGIGNTIYFGEGSWLTVV.

The chain combines TRBV7-9 with TRBJ2-7, with D perhaps matching TRBD1 (5 bases). The tail of the sequence fits TRBJ1-2 better, so the J call may be wrong. Germline V lookup: CDR1 SEHNR, CDR2 FQNEAQ (reference sequence). The CDR3 runs to 13 residues. The chain's CDR3 is CASSLVGDYGYTF. The CDR3 DNA is TGTGCCAGCAGCTTAGTGGGGGACTATGGCTACACCTTC.

This clonotype has more than one count but fewer than ten. The chain uses TRBV7-8 and TRBJ2-5, with 9 bases that match TRBD1. J was trimmed by 4 bases and V by 5 bases; bases with no gene match: 11. Germline CDR1 is SGHVS and CDR2 is FQNEAQ. This CDR3 contains 16 residues. CDR3 DNA sequence: TGTGCCAGCAGCCTCGGGACAGGGTTTTTTCGAGAGACCCAGTACTTC. Its protein is CASSLGTGFFRETQYF.

A remark on this clonotype: The junction differs from germline at one of its ends, possibly a read error. The chain carries TRBV7-2 and TRBJ2-5; D gene uncertain. The CDR3 loop spans 13 amino acids. Germline V gene data show CDR1 as SGHTA and CDR2 as FQGNSA. The CDR3 loop reads CASSLNFGSPLHF. The CDR3 DNA reads TGTGCCAGCAGCTTAAACTTCGGATCACCCCTCCACTTC. Looking up the rest from reference TRBV7-2 and TRBJ2-5 gives the full variable domain: GAGVSQSPSNKVTEKGKDVELRCDPISGHTALYWYRQSLGQGLEFLIYFQGNSAPDKSGLPSDRFSAERTGGSVSTLTIQRTQQEDSAVYLCASSLNFGSPLHFGPGTRLLVL.

This clonotype showed up many times. V usage is TRBV6-1 and J usage is TRBJ1-6, with 7 bases lining up with TRBD1. The CDR3 is 13 amino acids. CDR1 and CDR2 from the germline V gene are MNHNS and SASEGT. V was clipped by 5 bases and J by 10 bases; unmatched bases: 5. CDR3 sequence (DNA): TGTGCCAGCAGTAATGACAGGGACTCACCCCTCCACTTT. Translating it yields CASSNDRDSPLHF.

This clonotype was detected many times. The CDR3 does not end in the conserved phenylalanine or tryptophan, so this is likely a read error. It is unclear where the CDR3 begins or ends on the DNA, so no DNA is shown, and the CDR3 is as TCRdb lists it. The rearrangement links TRBV6-6 to TRBJ2-7; the DNA was not compared with TRBD1, the D call given in the table. Germline V gene sequence: CDR1 MNHNY, CDR2 SVGAGI (reference sequence). The CDR3 spans 8 residues, counting both ends. CDR3 sequence reads: CASSYSPG.

The chain is built from TRBV10-1 and TRBJ1-1; D is ambiguous. Trimming pared 5 bases from V and 2 bases from J, leaving 6 bases between. This CDR3 has 12 residues. Germline V gene lookup returns CDR1 WNHNN and CDR2 SYGVQD (reference sequence). In nucleotides, the CDR3 is TGCGCCAGCAGTCGGGAAAACACTGAAGCTTTCTTT. Protein: CASSRENTEAFF.

To note about this clonotype: This may arise from a read error, as a much more abundant clone is one base away. This chain links TRBV27 with TRBJ1-2, with D possibly being TRBD1 (5 bases). The CDR3 extends over 17 amino acids. The germline V gene has CDR1 MNHEY and CDR2 SMNVEV (reference sequence). CDR3 in amino acids: CASSLRGSGGFNSGYTF. DNA of the CDR3: TGTGCCAGCAGTTTAAGGGGTTCAGGAGGGTTCAACTCTGGCTACACCTTC.

This sequence joins TRBV12-3 or TRBV12-4 and TRBJ2-3; TRBD2 matches 11 bases. CDR3 length: 16 residues. V gave up 0 bases and J gave up 11 bases; unmatched junction bases: 10. This CDR3 reads CASSLAGLAGGREQYF. The CDR3 DNA sequence: TGTGCCAGCAGTTTAGCCGGACTAGCGGGCGGTCGGGAGCAGTATTTT.

The CDR3 loop is CASSARDFTYNEQYF. The DNA of the CDR3 is TGTGCCAGCAGCGCCCGGGACTTCACCTACAATGAGCAGTACTTC. The genes are TRBV9 and TRBJ2-4, with D perhaps matching TRBD2 (6 bases). Deletions cut 3 bases from V and 13 bases from J, with 23 bases between. The CDR3 has 15 residues. The germline CDR1 and CDR2 sequences are SGDLS and YYNGEE.

The chain links TRBV12-3 or TRBV12-4 to TRBJ2-5; a weak D match, TRBD1 (5 bases). The CDR3 spans 13 residues. Trimming left V 4 bases short and J 5 bases short, with 11 bases between. In nucleotides, the CDR3 is TGTGCCAGCAGTTCCCAGACAGCGGAGACCCAGTACTTC. Translated: CASSSQTAETQYF.

The chain carries TRBV7-8 and TRBJ2-2; D perhaps matches TRBD2 (6 bases). The CDR3 runs 16 residues. V was pared by 1 base and J by 1 base, with 10 bases between. Germline lookup yields CDR1 SGHVS and CDR2 FQNEAQ. CDR3 protein: CASSLVEGGNTGELFF. CDR3 nucleotides: TGTGCCAGCAGCTTAGTCGAGGGAGGGAACACCGGGGAGCTGTTTTTT. Drawing the rest from reference TRBV7-8 and TRBJ2-2, the complete variable domain is GAGVSQSPRYKVAKRGQDVALRCDPISGHVSLFWYQQALGQGPEFLTYFQNEAQLDKSGLPSDRFFAERPEGSVSTLKIQRTQQEDSAVYLCASSLVEGGNTGELFFGEGSRLTVL.

The chain employs TRBV7-6 and TRBJ1-5, with a tentative D call TRBD1 (6 bases). V lost 5 bases and J 9 bases, leaving 20 bases between the germline ends. The CDR3 is made up of 15 amino acids. Per the germline V gene, CDR1 is SGHVS and CDR2 is FNYEAQ. The CDR3: CASSPEQGPSRPQHF. CDR3 bases: TGTGCCAGCAGCCCTGAACAGGGCCCTAGTCGGCCCCAGCATTTT.

This clonotype was detected only a few times. The chain links TRBV6-1 to TRBJ2-4, with D perhaps TRBD1 (6 bases). CDR3 length: 14 residues. CDR1 is MNHNS and CDR2 is SASEGT in the germline V gene. V lost 1 base, J lost 12 bases, and 16 bases lay in between. The CDR3 loop is CASSEGATGQSQYF. As DNA, the CDR3 is TGTGCCAGCAGTGAAGGTGCTACAGGGCAATCTCAGTACTTC.

This clonotype is labeled medium-sized. This chain connects TRBV5-1 to TRBJ2-1; no clear D gene. Trimming shortened V by 0 bases and J by 2 bases, and 9 bases separated the two germline ends. Germline CDR1 SGHRS, CDR2 YFSETQ. The CDR3 loop spans 15 amino acids. The CDR3 reads CASSLAGLTYNEQFF. CDR3 nucleotides: TGCGCCAGCAGCTTGGCCGGATTGACCTACAATGAGCAGTTCTTC.

The rearrangement links TRBV7-2 to TRBJ2-3, with TRBD1 identical over 9 bases. The closer fit of TRBJ2-7 to the DNA end suggests the J call may be wrong. There are 16 residues in the CDR3. Germline V lookup: CDR1 SGHTA, CDR2 FQGNSA. The CDR3 reads CASSLTGTGSPYEQYF. In DNA form, the CDR3 reads TGTGCCAGCAGCTTAACCGGGACAGGGTCCCCCTACGAGCAGTACTTC.

This chain joins TRBV7-2 and TRBJ2-3; no clear D gene. V lost 1 base to trimming and J lost 3 bases, with 8 bases between them. Germline V gene sequence: CDR1 SGHTA, CDR2 FQGNSA. This CDR3 has 14 residues. The CDR3: CASSLEAVTDTQYF. The CDR3 region has the DNA TGTGCCAGCAGCTTAGAGGCTGTGACAGATACGCAGTATTTT.

This chain links TRBV6-1 with TRBJ2-1; possibly TRBD1 for D (7 bases). The J call is doubtful: the DNA matches TRBJ2-7 better. The CDR3 loop spans 19 amino acids. Germline CDR1 reads MNHNS; CDR2 reads SASEGT. The CDR3 protein is CASSVLGAPRAGGPYEQYF. The DNA of the CDR3 is TGTGCCAGCAGTGTTTTGGGGGCCCCTAGGGCAGGGGGGCCCTACGAGCAGTACTTC.

This clonotype was observed many times. This rearrangement joins TRBV18 to TRBJ2-2, with a weak D call TRBD1 (6 bases). Trimming removed 0 bases from V and 0 bases from J, with 17 bases in between. The germline gives CDR1 KGHSH, CDR2 LQKENI. The CDR3 contains 19 residues. CDR3 DNA: TGTGCCAGCTCACCACCGGACAGACCATCAGTTTCGAACACCGGGGAGCTGTTTTTT. It specifies CASSPPDRPSVSNTGELFF.

This clonotype showed up just a few times. The V call is TRBV5-1, the J call TRBJ1-4, with TRBD1 as a possible D gene (5 bases). The germline CDR1 and CDR2 sequences are SGHRS and YFSETQ. The length of the CDR3 is 14 residues. V gave up 5 bases and J gave up 8 bases, with 16 bases separating them. The CDR3 protein is CASSRGIMGEKLFF. CDR3 bases: TGCGCCAGCAGTCGGGGGATCATGGGGGAAAAACTGTTTTTT.

This clonotype is labeled as medium-sized (0.01 to 0.1%). The rearrangement joins TRBV28 to TRBJ1-4; 7 nucleotides line up with TRBD1. The J segment lost 7 bases and the V segment lost 2 bases, leaving 7 bases of the junction unmatched. There are 15 residues in the CDR3. Germline V lookup: CDR1 MDHEN, CDR2 SYDVKM. The CDR3 reads CASSLVDRVGEKLFF. The CDR3 region has the DNA TGTGCCAGCAGTTTAGTAGACAGGGTCGGTGAAAAACTGTTTTTT.